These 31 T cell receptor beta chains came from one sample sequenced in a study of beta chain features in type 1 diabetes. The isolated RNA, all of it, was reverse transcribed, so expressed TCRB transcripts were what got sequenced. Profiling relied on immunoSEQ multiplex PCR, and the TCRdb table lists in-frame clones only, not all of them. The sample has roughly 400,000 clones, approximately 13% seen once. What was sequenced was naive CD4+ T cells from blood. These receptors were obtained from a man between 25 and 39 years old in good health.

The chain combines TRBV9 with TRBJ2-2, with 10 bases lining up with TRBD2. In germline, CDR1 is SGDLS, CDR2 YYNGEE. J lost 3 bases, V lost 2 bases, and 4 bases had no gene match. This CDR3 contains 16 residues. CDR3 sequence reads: CASSVSGRAYTGELFF. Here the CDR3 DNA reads TGTGCCAGCAGCGTCAGCGGGAGGGCCTACACCGGGGAGCTGTTTTTT.

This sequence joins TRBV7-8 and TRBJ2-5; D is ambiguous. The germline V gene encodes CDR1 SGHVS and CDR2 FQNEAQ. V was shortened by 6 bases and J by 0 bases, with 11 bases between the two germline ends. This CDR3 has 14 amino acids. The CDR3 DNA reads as TGTGCCAGCAGTCGAAACACGTACCAAGAGACCCAGTACTTC. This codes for CASSRNTYQETQYF. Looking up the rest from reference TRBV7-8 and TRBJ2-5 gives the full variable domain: GAGVSQSPRYKVAKRGQDVALRCDPISGHVSLFWYQQALGQGPEFLTYFQNEAQLDKSGLPSDRFFAERPEGSVSTLKIQRTQQEDSAVYLCASSRNTYQETQYFGPGTRLLVL.

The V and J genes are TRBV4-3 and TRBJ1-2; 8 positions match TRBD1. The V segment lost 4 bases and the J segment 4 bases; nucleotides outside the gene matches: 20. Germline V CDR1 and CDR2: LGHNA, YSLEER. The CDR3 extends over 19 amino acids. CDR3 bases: TGCGCCAGCAGCCCAGTGGCCGGGACAGGCTCCCCTTTTAGCTATGGCTACACCTTC. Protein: CASSPVAGTGSPFSYGYTF.

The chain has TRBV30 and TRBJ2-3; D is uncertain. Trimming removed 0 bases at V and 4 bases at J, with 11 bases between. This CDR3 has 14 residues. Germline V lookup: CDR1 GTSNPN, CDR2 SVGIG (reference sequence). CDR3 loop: CAWSVRLLADTQYF. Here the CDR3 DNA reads TGTGCCTGGAGTGTAAGGTTGCTGGCAGATACGCAGTATTTT. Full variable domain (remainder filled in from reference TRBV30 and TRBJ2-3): SQTIHQWPATLVQPVGSPLSLECTVEGTSNPNLYWYRQAAGRGLQLLFYSVGIGQISSEVPQNLSASRPQDRQFILSSKKLLLSDSGFYLCAWSVRLLADTQYFGPGTRLTVL.

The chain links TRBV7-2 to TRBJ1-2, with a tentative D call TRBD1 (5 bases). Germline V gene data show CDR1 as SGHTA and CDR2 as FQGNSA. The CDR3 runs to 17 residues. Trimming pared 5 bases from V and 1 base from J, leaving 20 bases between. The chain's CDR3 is CASSPSRVAGVNYGYTF. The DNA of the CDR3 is TGTGCCAGCAGCCCAAGCCGCGTGGCGGGGGTTAACTATGGCTACACCTTC.

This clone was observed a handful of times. The CDR3 region is CASSVVSGAISYNEQFF. CDR3 in DNA: TGTGCCAGCAGCGTAGTGTCTGGGGCGATCTCCTACAATGAGCAGTTCTTC. The V call is TRBV9, the J call TRBJ2-1; D is perhaps TRBD1 (5 bases). From germline, CDR1 is SGDLS and CDR2 YYNGEE. The CDR3 extends over 17 amino acids. Trimming removed 0 bases at V and 0 bases at J, with 13 bases between. Drawing the rest from reference TRBV9 and TRBJ2-1, the complete variable domain is DSGVTQTPKHLITATGQRVTLRCSPRSGDLSVYWYQQSLDQGLQFLIQYYNGEERAKGNILERFSAQQFPDLHSELNLSSLELGDSALYFCASSVVSGAISYNEQFFGPGTRLTVL.

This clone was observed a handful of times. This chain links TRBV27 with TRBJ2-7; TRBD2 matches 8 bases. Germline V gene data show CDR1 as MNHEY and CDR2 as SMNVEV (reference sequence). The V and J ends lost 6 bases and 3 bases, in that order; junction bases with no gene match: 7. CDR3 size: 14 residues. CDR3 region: CASRSGTRFYEQYV. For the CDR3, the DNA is TGTGCCAGCAGATCCGGGACTAGATTCTACGAGCAGTACGTC.

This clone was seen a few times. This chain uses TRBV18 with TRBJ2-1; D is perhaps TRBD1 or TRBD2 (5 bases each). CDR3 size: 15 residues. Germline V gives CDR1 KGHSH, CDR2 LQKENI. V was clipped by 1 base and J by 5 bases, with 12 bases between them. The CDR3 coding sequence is TGTGCCAGCTCACCACTATCGGGACGCCACAATGAGCAGTTCTTC. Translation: CASSPLSGRHNEQFF.

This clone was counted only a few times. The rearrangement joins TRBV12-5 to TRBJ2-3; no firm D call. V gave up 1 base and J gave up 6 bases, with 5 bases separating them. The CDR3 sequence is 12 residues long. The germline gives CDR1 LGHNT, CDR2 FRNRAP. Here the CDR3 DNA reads TGTGCTAGTGGTTTGGAACCTGATACGCAGTATTTT. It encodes CASGLEPDTQYF.

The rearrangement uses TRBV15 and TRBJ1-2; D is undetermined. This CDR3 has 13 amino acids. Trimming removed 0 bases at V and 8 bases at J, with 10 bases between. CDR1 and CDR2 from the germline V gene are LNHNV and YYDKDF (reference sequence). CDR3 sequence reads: CATSRDLAGGYTF. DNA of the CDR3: TGTGCCACCAGCAGAGATCTAGCGGGAGGCTACACCTTC.

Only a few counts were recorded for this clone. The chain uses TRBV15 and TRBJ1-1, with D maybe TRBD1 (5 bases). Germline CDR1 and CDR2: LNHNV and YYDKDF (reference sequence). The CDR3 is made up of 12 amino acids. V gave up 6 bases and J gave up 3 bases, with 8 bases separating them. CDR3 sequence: CATSHRYTEAFF. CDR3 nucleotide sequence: TGTGCCACCAGTCACAGGTACACTGAAGCTTTCTTT. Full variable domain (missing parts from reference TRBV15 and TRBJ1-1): DAMVIQNPRYQVTQFGKPVTLSCSQTLNHNVMYWYQQKSSQAPKLLFHYYDKDFNNEADTPDNFQSRRPNTSFCFLDIRSPGLGDTAMYLCATSHRYTEAFFGQGTRLTVV.

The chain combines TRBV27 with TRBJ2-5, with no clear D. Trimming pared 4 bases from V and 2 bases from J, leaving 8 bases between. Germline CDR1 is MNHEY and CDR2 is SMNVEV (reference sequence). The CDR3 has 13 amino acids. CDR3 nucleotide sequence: TGTGCCAGCAGTTCGGCAGGTCAAGAGACCCAGTACTTC. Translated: CASSSAGQETQYF.

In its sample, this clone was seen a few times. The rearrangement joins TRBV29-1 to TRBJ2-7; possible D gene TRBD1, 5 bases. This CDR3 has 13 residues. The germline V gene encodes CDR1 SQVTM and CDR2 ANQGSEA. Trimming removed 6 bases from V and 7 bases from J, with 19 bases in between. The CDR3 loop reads CSVTTVEVWEQYF. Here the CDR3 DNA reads TGCAGCGTGACGACAGTGGAAGTTTGGGAGCAGTACTTC.

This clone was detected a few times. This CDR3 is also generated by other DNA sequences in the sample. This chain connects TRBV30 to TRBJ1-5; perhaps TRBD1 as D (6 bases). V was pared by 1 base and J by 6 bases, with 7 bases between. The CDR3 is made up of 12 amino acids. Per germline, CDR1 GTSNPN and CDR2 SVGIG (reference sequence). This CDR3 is CAWSEGGQPQHF. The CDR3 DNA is TGTGCCTGGAGTGAGGGGGGTCAGCCCCAGCATTTT.

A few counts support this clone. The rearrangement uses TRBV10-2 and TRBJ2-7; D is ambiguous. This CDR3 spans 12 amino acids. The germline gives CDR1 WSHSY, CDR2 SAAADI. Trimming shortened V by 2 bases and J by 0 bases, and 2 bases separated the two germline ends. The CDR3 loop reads CASSEHSYEQYF. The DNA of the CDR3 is TGCGCCAGCAGTGAGCACTCCTACGAGCAGTACTTC.

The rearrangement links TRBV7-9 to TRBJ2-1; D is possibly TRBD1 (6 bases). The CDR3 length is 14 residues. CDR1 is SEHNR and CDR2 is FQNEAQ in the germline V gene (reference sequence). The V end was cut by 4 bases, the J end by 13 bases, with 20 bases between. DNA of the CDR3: TGTGCCAGCAGCTCCCGGGACATCCCACCCCCCCAGTTCTTC. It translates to CASSSRDIPPPQFF.

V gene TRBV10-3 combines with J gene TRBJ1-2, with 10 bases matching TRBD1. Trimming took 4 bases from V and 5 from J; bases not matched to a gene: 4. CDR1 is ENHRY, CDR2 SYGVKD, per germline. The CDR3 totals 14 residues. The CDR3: CAISGGTGEYGYTF. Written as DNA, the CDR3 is TGTGCCATCAGTGGCGGGACAGGGGAATATGGCTACACCTTC.

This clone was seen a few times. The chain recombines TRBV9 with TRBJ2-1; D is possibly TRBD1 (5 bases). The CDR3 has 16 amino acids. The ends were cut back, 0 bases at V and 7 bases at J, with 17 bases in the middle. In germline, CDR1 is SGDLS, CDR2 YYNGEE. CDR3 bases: TGTGCCAGCAGCGTAGGCCCACCCCATCCAGGGAATGAGCAGTTCTTC. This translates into CASSVGPPHPGNEQFF.

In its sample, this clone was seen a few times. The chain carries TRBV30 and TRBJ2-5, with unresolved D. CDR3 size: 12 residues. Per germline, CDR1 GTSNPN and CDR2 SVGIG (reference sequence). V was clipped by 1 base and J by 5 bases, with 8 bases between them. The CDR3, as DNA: TGTGCCTGGAGTGGCTCGGCGGAGACCCAGTACTTC. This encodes CAWSGSAETQYF. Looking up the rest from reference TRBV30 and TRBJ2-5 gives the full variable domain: SQTIHQWPATLVQPVGSPLSLECTVEGTSNPNLYWYRQAAGRGLQLLFYSVGIGQISSEVPQNLSASRPQDRQFILSSKKLLLSDSGFYLCAWSGSAETQYFGPGTRLLVL.

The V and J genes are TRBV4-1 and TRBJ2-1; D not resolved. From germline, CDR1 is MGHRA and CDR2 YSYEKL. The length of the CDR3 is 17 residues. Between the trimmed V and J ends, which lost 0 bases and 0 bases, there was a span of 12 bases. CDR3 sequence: CASSQDRRQSSYNEQFF. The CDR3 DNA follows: TGCGCCAGCAGCCAAGATAGGCGGCAAAGCTCCTACAATGAGCAGTTCTTC.

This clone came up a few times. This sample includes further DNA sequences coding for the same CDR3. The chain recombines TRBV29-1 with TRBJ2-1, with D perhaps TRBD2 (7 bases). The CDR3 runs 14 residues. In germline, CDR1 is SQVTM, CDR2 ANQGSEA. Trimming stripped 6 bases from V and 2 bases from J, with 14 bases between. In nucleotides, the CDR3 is TGCAGCGTCGGAGACGGGGGGCCCTACAATGAGCAGTTCTTC. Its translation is CSVGDGGPYNEQFF.

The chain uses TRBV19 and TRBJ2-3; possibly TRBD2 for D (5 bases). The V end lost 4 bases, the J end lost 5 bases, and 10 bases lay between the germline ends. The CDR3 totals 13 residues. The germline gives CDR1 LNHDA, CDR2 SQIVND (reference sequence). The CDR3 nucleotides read TGTGCCAGTAGTACGGGGTACAGAGATACGCAGTATTTT. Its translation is CASSTGYRDTQYF.

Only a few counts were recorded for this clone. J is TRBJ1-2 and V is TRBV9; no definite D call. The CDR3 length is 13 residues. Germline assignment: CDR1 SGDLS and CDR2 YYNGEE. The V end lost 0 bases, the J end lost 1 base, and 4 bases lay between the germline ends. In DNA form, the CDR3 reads TGTGCCAGCAGCGTAGACGATAACTATGGCTACACCTTC. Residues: CASSVDDNYGYTF.

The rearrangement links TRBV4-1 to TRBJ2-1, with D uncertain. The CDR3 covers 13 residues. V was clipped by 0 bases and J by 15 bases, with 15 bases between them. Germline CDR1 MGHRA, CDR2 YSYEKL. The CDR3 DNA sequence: TGCGCCAGCAGCCAAGATAGGGCTGGGGTGGGGTTCTTC. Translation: CASSQDRAGVGFF.

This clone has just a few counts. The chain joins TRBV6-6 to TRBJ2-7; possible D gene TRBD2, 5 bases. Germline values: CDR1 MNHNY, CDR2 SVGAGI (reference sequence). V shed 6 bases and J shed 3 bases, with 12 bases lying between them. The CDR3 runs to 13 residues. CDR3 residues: CASRPGEYYEQYF. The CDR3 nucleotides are TGTGCCAGCAGACCCGGGGAGTACTACGAGCAGTACTTC.

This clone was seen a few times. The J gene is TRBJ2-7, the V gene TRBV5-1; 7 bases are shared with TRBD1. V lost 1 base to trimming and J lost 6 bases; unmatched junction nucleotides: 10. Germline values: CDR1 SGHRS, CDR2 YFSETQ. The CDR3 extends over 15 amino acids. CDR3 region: CASSLRGREQGEQYF. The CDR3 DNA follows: TGCGCCAGCAGCTTGAGGGGGCGCGAGCAAGGCGAGCAGTACTTC.

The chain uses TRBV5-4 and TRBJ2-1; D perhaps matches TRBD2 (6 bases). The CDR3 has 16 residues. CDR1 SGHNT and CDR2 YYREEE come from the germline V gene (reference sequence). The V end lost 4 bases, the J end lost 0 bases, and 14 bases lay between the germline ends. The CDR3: CASSKRASVSYNEQFF. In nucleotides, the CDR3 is TGTGCCAGCAGCAAAAGGGCTAGCGTCTCCTACAATGAGCAGTTCTTC.

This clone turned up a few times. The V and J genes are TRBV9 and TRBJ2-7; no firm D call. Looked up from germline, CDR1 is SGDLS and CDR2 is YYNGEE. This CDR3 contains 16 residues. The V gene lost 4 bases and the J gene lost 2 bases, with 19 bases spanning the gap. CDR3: CASSPNAGRVPYEQYF. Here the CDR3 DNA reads TGTGCCAGCAGCCCCAATGCAGGCCGCGTTCCCTACGAGCAGTACTTC.

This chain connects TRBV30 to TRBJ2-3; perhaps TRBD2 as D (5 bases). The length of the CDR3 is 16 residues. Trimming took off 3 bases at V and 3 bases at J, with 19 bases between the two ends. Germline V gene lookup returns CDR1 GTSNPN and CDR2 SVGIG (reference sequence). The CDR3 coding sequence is TGTGCCTGGAGCGGACTCACGGGGAGCCGGACAGATACGCAGTATTTT. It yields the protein CAWSGLTGSRTDTQYF. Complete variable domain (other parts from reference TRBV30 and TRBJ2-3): SQTIHQWPATLVQPVGSPLSLECTVEGTSNPNLYWYRQAAGRGLQLLFYSVGIGQISSEVPQNLSASRPQDRQFILSSKKLLLSDSGFYLCAWSGLTGSRTDTQYFGPGTRLTVL.

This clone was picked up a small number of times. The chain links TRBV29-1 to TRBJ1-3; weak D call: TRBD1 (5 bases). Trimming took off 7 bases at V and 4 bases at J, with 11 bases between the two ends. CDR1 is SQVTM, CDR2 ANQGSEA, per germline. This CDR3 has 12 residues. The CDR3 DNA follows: TGCAGCGCCCGGGAGGGGGGAAACACCATATATTTT. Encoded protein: CSAREGGNTIYF.

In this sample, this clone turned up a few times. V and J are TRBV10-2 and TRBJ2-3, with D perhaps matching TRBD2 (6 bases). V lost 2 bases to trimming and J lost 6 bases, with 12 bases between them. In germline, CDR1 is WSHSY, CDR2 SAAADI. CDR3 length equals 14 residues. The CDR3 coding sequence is TGCGCCAGCAGTGAGGATCGGGGGATCGATACGCAGTATTTT. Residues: CASSEDRGIDTQYF.